These 11 T cell receptor beta chains were sequenced from one sample in a study of blood T cell repertoires in COVID-19. Data came from immunoSEQ multiplex PCR; TCRdb stores just in-frame clones and leaves some out. The repertoire holds under 200,000 clones, with about nine tenths as singletons. What was sequenced was peripheral blood. The receptors were gathered from a woman in her sixties with COVID-19, enrolled during active disease.

The chain recombines TRBV5-5 with TRBJ2-7; 11 bases fit TRBD2. Germline CDR1 reads SGHKS; CDR2 reads YYEKEE (reference sequence). CDR3 length: 15 amino acids. V lost 2 bases to trimming and J lost 3 bases; unmatched junction nucleotides: 4. CDR3 coding DNA: TGTGCCAGCAGCTTTGGACTAGCGGGTGTCTACGAGCAGTACTTC. As protein: CASSFGLAGVYEQYF.

This clone was detected only a few times. The CDR3: CASRPGGQGAYEQYF. Here the CDR3 DNA reads TGTGCCAGCAGACCTGGAGGACAGGGGGCCTACGAGCAGTACTTC. V usage is TRBV7-2 and J usage is TRBJ2-7; 10 positions agree with TRBD1. V dropped 6 bases and J dropped 2; count of bases not matched to a gene: 7. Germline lookup yields CDR1 SGHTA and CDR2 FQGNSA. The CDR3 totals 15 residues.

The chain has TRBV11-2 and TRBJ2-2, with a weak D call TRBD2 (5 bases). Germline CDR1 is SGHAT and CDR2 is FQNNGV. The CDR3 sequence is 15 residues long. V lost 5 bases and J lost 1, with 11 bases in between. CDR3 amino acids: CASSPRRGNTGELFF. CDR3 DNA: TGTGCCAGCAGCCCCCGCCGGGGGAACACCGGGGAGCTGTTTTTT.

The V call is TRBV7-2, the J call TRBJ2-1, with TRBD2 matching 7 bases. V was pared by 4 bases and J by 0 bases, with 6 bases of the junction left unmatched. Germline assignment: CDR1 SGHTA and CDR2 FQGNSA. The CDR3 has 16 residues. As DNA, the CDR3 is TGTGCCAGCAGCTCAACTAAGCGGGGCTCCTACAATGAGCAGTTCTTC. It specifies CASSSTKRGSYNEQFF.

The chain combines TRBV19 with TRBJ1-5, with a possible D match to TRBD1 (5 bases). There are 14 residues in the CDR3. CDR1 LNHDA and CDR2 SQIVND come from the germline V gene (reference sequence). V was clipped by 4 bases and J by 4 bases, with 11 bases between them. CDR3 residues: CASSRGGVNQPQHF. CDR3 in DNA: TGTGCCAGTAGTAGGGGAGGGGTTAATCAGCCCCAGCATTTT.

This clone was counted a single time. The J gene is TRBJ2-1, the V gene TRBV2, with 12 bases aligning to TRBD1. Trimming took 7 bases from V and 9 from J; bases not matched to a gene: 13. Germline lookup yields CDR1 SNHLY and CDR2 FYNNEI. This CDR3 has 16 residues. CDR3 coding DNA: TGTGCCAGCACTGAGCCCGGGACAGGGGGCTTAGGTGAGCAGTTCTTC. Its translation is CASTEPGTGGLGEQFF.

The rearrangement joins TRBV30 to TRBJ2-7; 10 nucleotides align to TRBD1. V was pared by 7 bases and J by 4 bases, with 4 bases of the junction left unmatched. The CDR3 is 12 residues long. The germline gives CDR1 GTSNPN, CDR2 SVGIG (reference sequence). CDR3 nucleotide sequence: TGTGCCTTGACAGGGGGCGGTTACGAGCAGTACTTC. Translated: CALTGGGYEQYF.

This clone was counted once. The gene calls are TRBV10-3 and TRBJ2-2, with D tentatively TRBD1 (6 bases). The germline gives CDR1 ENHRY, CDR2 SYGVKD. The CDR3 is made up of 15 amino acids. Trimming removed 7 bases from V and 4 bases from J, with 16 bases in between. The CDR3 sequence is CAINQGIGATGELFF. The CDR3 DNA follows: TGTGCCATCAATCAGGGGATTGGTGCCACCGGGGAGCTGTTTTTT.

The rearrangement uses TRBV4-2 and TRBJ2-1; TRBD2 matches at 11 bases. Germline lookup yields CDR1 LGHNA and CDR2 YNFKEQ. CDR3 length: 17 residues. The V segment lost 4 bases and the J segment 6 bases; nucleotides outside the gene matches: 11. The CDR3 is CASSRQTSGSGGNEQFF. CDR3 coding DNA: TGTGCCAGCAGCCGCCAAACTAGCGGGAGTGGGGGCAATGAGCAGTTCTTC.

This clone has a single count. The chain is built from TRBV15 and TRBJ2-2, with TRBD2 as a possible D gene (5 bases). V lost 8 bases, J lost 5 bases, and 15 bases lay in between. Looked up from germline, CDR1 is LNHNV and CDR2 is YYDKDF (reference sequence). The CDR3 loop spans 14 amino acids. In DNA, the CDR3 is TGTGCCACCTCGGAGGCCTATCTAACCGGGGAGCTGTTTTTT. Protein product: CATSEAYLTGELFF.

The rearrangement links TRBV6-2 or TRBV6-3 to TRBJ2-7, with TRBD2 as a possible D gene (5 bases). Trimming removed 4 bases at V and 1 base at J, with 8 bases between. This CDR3 comprises 13 residues. Germline V gene data show CDR1 as MNHEY and CDR2 as SVGEGT. The CDR3 spells CASSSGRSYEQYF. The CDR3 region has the DNA TGTGCCAGCAGTTCGGGGAGATCCTACGAGCAGTACTTC.